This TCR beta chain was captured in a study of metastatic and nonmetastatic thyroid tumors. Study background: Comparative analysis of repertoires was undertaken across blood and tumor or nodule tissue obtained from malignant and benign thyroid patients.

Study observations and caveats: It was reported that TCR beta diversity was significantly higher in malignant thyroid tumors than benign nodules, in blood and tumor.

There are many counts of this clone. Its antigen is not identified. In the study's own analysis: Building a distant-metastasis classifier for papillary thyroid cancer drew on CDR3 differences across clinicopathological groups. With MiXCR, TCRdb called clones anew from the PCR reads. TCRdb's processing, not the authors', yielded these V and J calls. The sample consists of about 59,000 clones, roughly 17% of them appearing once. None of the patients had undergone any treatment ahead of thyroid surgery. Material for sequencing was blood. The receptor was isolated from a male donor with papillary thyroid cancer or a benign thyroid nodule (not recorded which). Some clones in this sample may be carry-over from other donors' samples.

As DNA, the CDR3 is TGTGCCAGCAGCCAAGATTCGCAGGGCCCCTCTGGAAACACCATATATTTT. Residues: CASSQDSQGPSGNTIYF. The rearrangement uses TRBV3-2 and TRBJ1-3. TRBV3-2 is deemed a pseudogene. This CDR3 region has 17 residues.